This TCR beta chain was captured in a study of T cells in Graves' hyperthyroidism and ophthalmopathy. A patient was excluded if there was uncontrolled infection, other autoimmune disease, pregnancy or lactation. PBMCs were obtained from approximately 9.2 ml fresh peripheral blood. In this sample, this clonotype turned up many times. The CDR3 extends over 15 amino acids. V was pared by 5 bases and J by 5 bases, with 9 bases of the junction left unmatched. Germline assignment: CDR1 SGHAT and CDR2 FQNNGV. TCR beta CDR3 region amplification was performed from RNA transcripts. During a first-round RT-PCR of the TCR CDR3, the HTBI primer set was used. TCRdb reprocessed the multiplex PCR reads with MiXCR, giving one entry per CDR3 protein. The sample has hundreds of thousands of distinct CDR3 sequences; 14% to 15% are singletons.

The chain has TRBV11-2 and TRBJ2-5, with TRBD1 identical over 9 bases. The source is a man younger than 30 with Graves' ophthalmopathy. Sequenced material: blood. The CDR3 DNA follows: TGTGCCAGCAGCCCGGGGACAGGGTCCAGGGAGACCCAGTACTTC. Residues: CASSPGTGSRETQYF.